The clone carrying this T cell receptor (beta chain) was seen a few times. PCR was performed a second time for about 7 to 11 cycles using a sample-barcoded 5' primer and a J-beta primer mix. From the 5' RACE reads, TCRdb called clonotypes with MiXCR, one entry per CDR3 protein. The sample has about 680,000 distinct CDR3 sequences, approximately 49% seen once; the top ten hold around 32%. The CDR3 spans 15 residues. J lost 5 bases, V lost 5 bases, and 10 bases had no gene match. The data are from a study of blood T cells in healthy people across ages. The rearrangement joins TRBV12-3 or TRBV12-4 to TRBJ2-3; 7 bases fit TRBD1. Input material: blood. The TCR was taken from a woman in her sixties or seventies in good health. The CDR3 coding sequence is TGTGCCAGCAGTCCACGACTCGACAGGGTAGATACGCAGTATTTT. Protein: CASSPRLDRVDTQYF.